This TCR beta chain was sequenced during a study of blood T cell repertoires in COVID-19. Study overall: T cells, B-cell-depleted T cells, or PBMCs supplied cDNA or gDNA.

Repertoires were generated with immunoSEQ multiplex PCR, while TCRdb's copy carries only in-frame clones and drops some. The table records over 250,000 clones, about nine tenths of them present only once. The CDR3 sequence is 14 residues long. Between the trimmed V and J ends, which lost 4 bases and 5 bases, there was a span of 11 bases. Germline values: CDR1 LNHDA, CDR2 SQIVND (reference sequence). The source of this sequence is a man in his sixties who had recovered from COVID-19. The sequenced sample consisted of peripheral blood. The chain links TRBV19 to TRBJ1-4; weak D call: TRBD1 (6 bases). The CDR3 nucleotides are TGTGCCAGTAGTACCGGGACAAACAATGAAAAACTGTTTTTT. Translated: CASSTGTNNEKLFF.